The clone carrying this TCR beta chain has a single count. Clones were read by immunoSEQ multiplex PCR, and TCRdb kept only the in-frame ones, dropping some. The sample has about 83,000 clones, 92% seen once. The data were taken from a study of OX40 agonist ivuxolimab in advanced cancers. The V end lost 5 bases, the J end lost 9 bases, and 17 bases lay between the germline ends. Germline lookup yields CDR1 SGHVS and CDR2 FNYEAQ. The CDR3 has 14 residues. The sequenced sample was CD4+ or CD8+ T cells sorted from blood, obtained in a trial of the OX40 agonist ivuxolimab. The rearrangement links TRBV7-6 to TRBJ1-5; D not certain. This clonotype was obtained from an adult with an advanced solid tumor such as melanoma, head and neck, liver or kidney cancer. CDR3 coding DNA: TGTGCCAGCAGCCCCATGGGCAGCTCAGGGCCCCAGCATTTT. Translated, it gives CASSPMGSSGPQHF.